Listed below are T cell receptor beta chains from one sample, sequenced in a study of low-dose radiotherapy and immunotherapy resistance in tumors. MiXCR was run by TCRdb on the reads, yielding one entry per CDR3 protein. The repertoire holds 40,000 or so distinct CDR3 sequences, with 25% to 40% as singletons. The sample in question was PBMCs, obtained before treatment. The receptors were gathered from a male donor with gallbladder cancer. Each CDR3 is given with its conserved first and last residue. D genes are given only for firm matches. Not all rows give a size; the values are once, few, many and, for expanded clones, a class.

D: TRBD1; J: TRBJ2-2; size: many; V: TRBV27; CDR3: CASSVQGLGELFF; DNA: TGTGCCAGCAGTGTACAGGGGCTCGGGGAGCTGTTTTTT
D: TRBD2; J: TRBJ2-7; size: .; V: TRBV27; CDR3: CASSRRTSISYEQYF; DNA: TGTGCCAGCAGCAGAAGGACTAGCATCTCCTACGAGCAGTACTTC
D: TRBD1; J: TRBJ2-5; size: .; V: TRBV7-9; CDR3: CASSTGTGGRETQYF; DNA: TGTGCCAGCAGCACCGGGACAGGGGGCCGAGAGACCCAGTACTTC
D: TRBD1; J: TRBJ2-1; size: few; V: TRBV20-1; CDR3: CSAVGQGPYNEQFF; DNA: TGCAGTGCCGTCGGACAGGGCCCCTACAATGAGCAGTTCTTC
D: .; J: TRBJ2-2; size: .; V: TRBV27; CDR3: CASSFTVITGELFF; DNA: TGTGCCAGCAGTTTTACAGTCATCACCGGGGAGCTGTTTTTT
D: TRBD2; J: TRBJ2-5; size: .; V: TRBV20-1; CDR3: CSARRPAGGVTETQYF; DNA: TGCAGTGCTAGACGGCCAGCGGGAGGAGTTACCGAGACCCAGTACTTC
D: .; J: TRBJ2-3; size: medium-sized; V: TRBV28; CDR3: CASTAGPDTQYF; DNA: TGTGCCAGCACCGCTGGGCCTGATACGCAGTATTTT
D: TRBD2; J: TRBJ2-3; size: many; V: TRBV3-1; CDR3: CASSDLTSGGGTDTQYF; DNA: TGTGCCAGCAGCGATCTGACTAGCGGGGGGGGCACAGATACGCAGTATTTT
D: .; J: TRBJ2-2; size: many; V: TRBV12-3/TRBV12-4; CDR3: CASSFIVLGNTGELFF; DNA: TGTGCCAGCAGTTTTATTGTGTTAGGGAACACCGGGGAGCTGTTTTTT
D: .; J: TRBJ2-3; size: .; V: TRBV11-1; CDR3: CASSPDSDRTYTQYF; DNA: TGTGCCAGCAGCCCCGACTCCGACAGGACCTATACGCAGTATTTT
D: .; J: TRBJ2-4; size: few; V: TRBV5-1; CDR3: CASSIQGSDIQYF; DNA: TGCGCCAGCAGCATACAGGGTTCGGACATTCAGTACTTC
D: .; J: TRBJ1-4; size: many; V: TRBV12-3/TRBV12-4; CDR3: CASSPGVGGIDEKLFF; DNA: TGTGCCAGCAGCCCAGGGGTGGGGGGGATAGATGAAAAACTGTTTTTT
D: TRBD1; J: TRBJ2-1; size: .; V: TRBV11-3; CDR3: CASSAPGQGIREQFF; DNA: TGTGCCAGCAGCGCTCCGGGACAGGGGATACGTGAGCAGTTCTTC
D: TRBD2; J: TRBJ2-7; size: many; V: TRBV12-3/TRBV12-4; CDR3: CASSLLAGTYEQYF; DNA: TGTGCCAGCAGTCTACTAGCGGGGACCTACGAGCAGTACTTC
D: .; J: TRBJ1-1; size: .; V: TRBV20-1; CDR3: CSARDVVRATQNTEAFF; DNA: TGCAGTGCTAGAGATGTAGTTCGCGCAACCCAGAACACTGAAGCTTTCTTT
D: .; J: TRBJ2-2; size: .; V: TRBV5-1; CDR3: CASSAWPTGELFF; DNA: TGCGCCAGCAGCGCCTGGCCCACCGGGGAGCTGTTTTTT
D: TRBD2; J: TRBJ2-3; size: many; V: TRBV27; CDR3: CASTRTSGATDTQYF; DNA: TGTGCCAGCACCCGGACTAGCGGGGCCACAGATACGCAGTATTTT
D: .; J: TRBJ2-3; size: many; V: TRBV7-2; CDR3: CASSLEVDTQYF; DNA: TGTGCCAGCAGCTTAGAGGTAGATACGCAGTATTTT
D: TRBD1; J: TRBJ1-5; size: .; V: TRBV5-1; CDR3: CASSAGQGKDQPQHF; DNA: TGCGCCAGCAGCGCGGGACAGGGAAAGGATCAGCCCCAGCATTTT
D: .; J: TRBJ1-6; size: .; V: TRBV5-1; CDR3: CASSNDPNSPLHF; DNA: TGCGCCAGCAGTAACGACCCCAATTCACCCCTCCACTTT
D: TRBD2; J: TRBJ2-3; size: many; V: TRBV2; CDR3: CASNYGGTTADTQYF; DNA: TGTGCCAGCAATTACGGGGGGACCACGGCAGATACGCAGTATTTT
D: .; J: TRBJ1-1; size: many; V: TRBV15; CDR3: CATSRDKGLNTEAFF; DNA: TGTGCCACCAGCAGAGATAAGGGTTTGAACACTGAAGCTTTCTTT
D: .; J: TRBJ2-5; size: many; V: TRBV7-8; CDR3: CASSLVGGGRQTQYF; DNA: TGTGCCAGCAGCTTAGTGGGGGGGGGGCGACAGACCCAGTACTTC
D: TRBD1; J: TRBJ2-7; size: .; V: TRBV7-9; CDR3: CASSLQGVNEQYF; DNA: TGTGCCAGCAGCCTACAGGGGGTGAACGAGCAGTACTTC
D: .; J: TRBJ2-2; size: few; V: TRBV18; CDR3: CASSPKENTGELFF; DNA: TGTGCCAGCTCCCCCAAGGAAAACACCGGGGAGCTGTTTTTT
D: .; J: TRBJ2-5; size: .; V: TRBV19; CDR3: CASSGTGFRSETQYF; DNA: TGTGCCAGTAGTGGCACGGGGTTTCGATCGGAGACCCAGTACTTC
D: TRBD1; J: TRBJ2-4; size: .; V: TRBV10-3; CDR3: CAISQDRGHKNIQYF; DNA: TGTGCCATCAGCCAGGACAGGGGGCACAAAAACATTCAGTACTTC
D: .; J: TRBJ2-2; size: .; V: TRBV6-2/TRBV6-3; CDR3: CASGFGGELFF; DNA: TGTGCCAGCGGGTTTGGCGGGGAGCTGTTTTTT
D: TRBD2; J: TRBJ2-5; size: many; V: TRBV7-2; CDR3: CASSSQIAGGGVGQYF; DNA: TGTGCCAGCAGCTCCCAGATAGCGGGAGGAGGGGTAGGCCAGTACTTC
D: .; J: TRBJ1-1; size: many; V: TRBV18; CDR3: CASSKEGRLNTEAFF; DNA: TGTGCCAGCTCAAAGGAGGGCAGGCTGAACACTGAAGCTTTCTTT
D: TRBD1; J: TRBJ2-7; size: many; V: TRBV11-2; CDR3: CASSPGQGKPYSYEQYF; DNA: TGTGCCAGCAGCCCGGGACAGGGAAAACCTTACTCCTACGAGCAGTACTTC
D: .; J: TRBJ1-1; size: many; V: TRBV12-3/TRBV12-4; CDR3: CASSSPAGYTNTEAFF; DNA: TGTGCCAGCAGCAGCCCTGCGGGATACACTAACACTGAAGCTTTCTTT
D: .; J: TRBJ1-1; size: many; V: TRBV25-1; CDR3: CASSEQGFEAFF; DNA: TGTGCCAGCAGTGAGCAGGGGTTTGAAGCTTTCTTT
D: TRBD2; J: TRBJ2-2; size: many; V: TRBV19; CDR3: CASSPRLAVRGGELFF; DNA: TGTGCCAGTAGTCCTCGTCTAGCGGTGAGGGGCGGGGAGCTGTTTTTT
D: TRBD1; J: TRBJ1-2; size: .; V: TRBV7-9; CDR3: CASSLRTGGGDGYTF; DNA: TGTGCCAGCAGCTTACGGACAGGAGGTGGTGACGGCTACACCTTC
D: .; J: TRBJ2-5; size: many; V: TRBV5-1; CDR3: CASSLGSGNEETQYF; DNA: TGCGCCAGCAGCTTGGGGTCAGGTAATGAAGAGACCCAGTACTTC
D: TRBD1; J: TRBJ1-1; size: many; V: TRBV5-1; CDR3: CASIKGDRSVATEAFF; DNA: TGCGCCAGCATTAAGGGGGACAGGTCGGTAGCCACTGAAGCTTTCTTT
D: .; J: TRBJ2-3; size: many; V: TRBV7-9; CDR3: CASSLSLSTDTQYF; DNA: TGTGCCAGCAGCTTGTCTTTGAGCACAGATACGCAGTATTTT
D: TRBD2; J: TRBJ2-5; size: .; V: TRBV7-2; CDR3: CASSLQGGLETQYF; DNA: TGTGCCAGCAGCTTACAGGGAGGGTTGGAGACCCAGTACTTC
D: .; J: TRBJ2-2; size: many; V: TRBV27; CDR3: CASSLLVSENTGELFF; DNA: TGTGCCAGCAGTTTACTGGTTTCCGAGAACACCGGGGAGCTGTTTTTT
D: .; J: TRBJ2-1; size: .; V: TRBV29-1; CDR3: CSVVGRTYNEQFF; DNA: TGCAGCGTTGTGGGCAGAACCTACAATGAGCAGTTCTTC
D: .; J: TRBJ2-1; size: many; V: TRBV20-1; CDR3: CSASGAGSRGSSYNEQFF; DNA: TGCAGTGCTAGTGGGGCAGGGTCGAGGGGAAGCTCCTACAATGAGCAGTTCTTC
D: TRBD2; J: TRBJ2-7; size: .; V: TRBV6-5; CDR3: CASSYSGGRNEQYF; DNA: TGTGCCAGCAGTTACTCGGGCGGGAGAAATGAGCAGTACTTC
D: .; J: TRBJ2-1; size: many; V: TRBV24-1; CDR3: CATSDLRHNEQFF; DNA: TGTGCCACCAGTGATCTTCGTCACAATGAGCAGTTCTTC
D: TRBD1; J: TRBJ2-1; size: .; V: TRBV18; CDR3: CASSPKTGQGRVEQFF; DNA: TGTGCCAGCTCACCAAAAACGGGACAGGGGCGGGTTGAGCAGTTCTTC
D: TRBD2; J: TRBJ2-3; size: .; V: TRBV18; CDR3: CASSLTAPQRESTDTQYF; DNA: TGTGCCAGCTCGCTTACTGCCCCTCAGCGGGAGTCGACAGATACGCAGTATTTT
D: .; J: TRBJ2-6; size: many; V: TRBV7-2; CDR3: CASSRDSGANVLTF; DNA: TGTGCCAGCAGCCGGGACTCTGGGGCCAACGTCCTGACTTTC
D: .; J: TRBJ2-3; size: many; V: TRBV20-1; CDR3: CSAKRGSAADTQYF; DNA: TGCAGTGCCAAGAGAGGGAGCGCCGCAGATACGCAGTATTTT
D: TRBD1; J: TRBJ2-4; size: .; V: TRBV6-1; CDR3: CASSEAGQGAGGAKNIQYF; DNA: TGTGCCAGCAGTGAAGCTGGACAGGGGGCCGGGGGAGCCAAAAACATTCAGTACTTC
D: TRBD1; J: TRBJ2-4; size: .; V: TRBV18; CDR3: CASSNPATGESKNIQYF; DNA: TGTGCCAGCTCAAACCCAGCGACAGGGGAATCCAAAAACATTCAGTACTTC
D: .; J: TRBJ1-2; size: many; V: TRBV19; CDR3: CASSILGYGYTF; DNA: TGTGCCAGTAGTATACTGGGCTATGGCTACACCTTC